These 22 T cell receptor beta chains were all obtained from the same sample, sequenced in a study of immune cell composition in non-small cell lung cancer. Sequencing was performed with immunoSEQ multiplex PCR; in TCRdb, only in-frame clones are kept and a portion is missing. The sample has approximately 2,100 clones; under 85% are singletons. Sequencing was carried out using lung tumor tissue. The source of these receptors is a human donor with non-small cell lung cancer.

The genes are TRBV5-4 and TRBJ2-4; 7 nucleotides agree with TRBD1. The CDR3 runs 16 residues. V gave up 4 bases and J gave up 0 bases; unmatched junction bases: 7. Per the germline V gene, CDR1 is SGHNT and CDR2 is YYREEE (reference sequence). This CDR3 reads CASSLKQGIAKNIQYF. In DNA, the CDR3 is TGTGCCAGCAGCCTTAAACAGGGGATAGCCAAAAACATTCAGTACTTC.

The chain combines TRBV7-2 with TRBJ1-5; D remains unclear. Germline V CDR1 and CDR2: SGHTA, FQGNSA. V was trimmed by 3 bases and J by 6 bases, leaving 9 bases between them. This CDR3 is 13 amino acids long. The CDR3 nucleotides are TGTGCCAGCAGCTTCGCTCACGGTCAGCCCCAGCATTTT. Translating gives CASSFAHGQPQHF.

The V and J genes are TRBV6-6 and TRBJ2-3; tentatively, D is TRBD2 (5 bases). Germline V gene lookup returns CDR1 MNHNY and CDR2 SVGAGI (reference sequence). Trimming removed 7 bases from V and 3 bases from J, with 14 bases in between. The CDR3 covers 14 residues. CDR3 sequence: CASNWLARTDTQYF. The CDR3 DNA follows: TGTGCCAGCAATTGGTTAGCGAGAACAGATACGCAGTATTTT.

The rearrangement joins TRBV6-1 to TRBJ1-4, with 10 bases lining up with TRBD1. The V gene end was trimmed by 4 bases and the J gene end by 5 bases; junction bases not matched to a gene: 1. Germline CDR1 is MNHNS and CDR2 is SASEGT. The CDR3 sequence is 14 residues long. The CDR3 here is CASSVGQGNEKLFF. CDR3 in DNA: TGTGCCAGCAGTGTGGGACAGGGGAATGAAAAACTGTTTTTT.

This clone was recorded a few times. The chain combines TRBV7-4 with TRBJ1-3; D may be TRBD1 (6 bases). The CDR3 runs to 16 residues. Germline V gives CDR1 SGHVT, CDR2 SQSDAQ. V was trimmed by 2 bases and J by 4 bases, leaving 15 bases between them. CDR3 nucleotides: TGTGCCAGCAGCTTACAGGGGCCACTGAGCGGAAACACCATATATTTT. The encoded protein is CASSLQGPLSGNTIYF. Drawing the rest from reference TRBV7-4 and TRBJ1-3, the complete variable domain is GAGVSQSPRYKVAKRGRDVALRCDSISGHVTLYWYRQTLGQGSEVLTYSQSDAQRDKSGRPSGRFSAERPERSVSTLKIQRTEQGDSAVYLCASSLQGPLSGNTIYFGEGSWLTVV.

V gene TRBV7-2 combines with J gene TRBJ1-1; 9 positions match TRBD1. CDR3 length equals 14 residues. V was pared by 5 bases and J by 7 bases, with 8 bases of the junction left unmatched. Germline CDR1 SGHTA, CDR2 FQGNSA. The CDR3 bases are TGTGCCAGCAGCCAGGACGGGACAGGGTATGAAGCTTTCTTT. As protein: CASSQDGTGYEAFF.

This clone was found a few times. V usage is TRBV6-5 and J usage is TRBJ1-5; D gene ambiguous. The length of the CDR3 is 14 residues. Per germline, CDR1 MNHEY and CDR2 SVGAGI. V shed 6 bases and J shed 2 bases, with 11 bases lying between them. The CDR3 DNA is TGTGCCAGCAGCAGAGGTCGGGGCAATCAGCCCCAGCATTTT. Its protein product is CASSRGRGNQPQHF.

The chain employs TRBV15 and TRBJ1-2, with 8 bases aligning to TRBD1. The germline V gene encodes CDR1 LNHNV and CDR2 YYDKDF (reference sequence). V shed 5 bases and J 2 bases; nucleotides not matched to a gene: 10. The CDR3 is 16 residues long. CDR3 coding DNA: TGTGCCACCAGCCCTCCCTCAACAGGGGGGAACTATGGCTACACCTTC. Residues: CATSPPSTGGNYGYTF.

CDR3 amino acids: CATRYTPLNTEAFF. As DNA, the CDR3 is TGTGCCACCAGATATACACCTTTGAACACTGAAGCTTTCTTT. This chain connects TRBV6-5 to TRBJ1-1; D unresolved. Germline-derived CDR1 and CDR2 are MNHEY and SVGAGI. This CDR3 has 14 amino acids. V lost 10 bases and J 0 bases, leaving 15 bases between the germline ends.

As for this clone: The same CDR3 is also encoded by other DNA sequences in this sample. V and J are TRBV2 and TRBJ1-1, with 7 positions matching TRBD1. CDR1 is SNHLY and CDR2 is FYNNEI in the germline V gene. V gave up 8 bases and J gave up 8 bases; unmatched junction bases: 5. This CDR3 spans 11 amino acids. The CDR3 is CASLKTGEAFF. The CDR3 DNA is TGTGCCAGCCTAAAGACAGGGGAAGCTTTCTTT.

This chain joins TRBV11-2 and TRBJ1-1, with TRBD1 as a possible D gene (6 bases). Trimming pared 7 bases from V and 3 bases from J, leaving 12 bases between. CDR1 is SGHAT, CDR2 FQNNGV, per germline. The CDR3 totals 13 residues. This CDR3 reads CASNPRTDTEAFF. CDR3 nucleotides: TGTGCCAGCAACCCCCGGACAGACACTGAAGCTTTCTTT.

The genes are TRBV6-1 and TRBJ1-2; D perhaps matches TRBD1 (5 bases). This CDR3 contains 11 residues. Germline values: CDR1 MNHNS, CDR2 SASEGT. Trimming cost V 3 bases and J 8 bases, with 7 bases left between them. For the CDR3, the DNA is TGTGCCAGCAGTGACTACAGGGGCTACACCTTC. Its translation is CASSDYRGYTF.

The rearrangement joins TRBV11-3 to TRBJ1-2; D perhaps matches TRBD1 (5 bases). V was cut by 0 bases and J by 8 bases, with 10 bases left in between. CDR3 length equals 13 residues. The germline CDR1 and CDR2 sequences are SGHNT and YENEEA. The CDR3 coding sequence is TGTGCCAGCAGCTTAGAGGGGGGGGTCGGCTACACCTTC. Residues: CASSLEGGVGYTF.

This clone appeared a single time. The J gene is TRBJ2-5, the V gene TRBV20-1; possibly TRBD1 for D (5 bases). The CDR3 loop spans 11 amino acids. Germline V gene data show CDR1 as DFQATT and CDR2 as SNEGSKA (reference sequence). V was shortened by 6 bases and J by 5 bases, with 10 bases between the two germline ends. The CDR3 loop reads CSAGPAETQYF. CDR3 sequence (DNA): TGCAGTGCGGGGCCGGCGGAGACCCAGTACTTC.

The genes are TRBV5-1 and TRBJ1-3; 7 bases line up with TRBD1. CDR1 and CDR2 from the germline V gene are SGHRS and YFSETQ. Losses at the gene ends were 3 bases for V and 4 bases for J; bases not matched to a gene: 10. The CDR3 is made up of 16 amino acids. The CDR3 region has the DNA TGCGCCAGCAGCTGGGACAGCTCCAATATCGGAAACACCATATATTTT. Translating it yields CASSWDSSNIGNTIYF.

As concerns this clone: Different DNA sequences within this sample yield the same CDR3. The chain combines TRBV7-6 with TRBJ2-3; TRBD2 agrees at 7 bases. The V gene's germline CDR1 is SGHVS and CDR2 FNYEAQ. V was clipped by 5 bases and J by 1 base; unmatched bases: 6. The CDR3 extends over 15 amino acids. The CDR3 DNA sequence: TGTGCCAGCAGCCCGACAAGCGGGGGCACAGATACGCAGTATTTT. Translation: CASSPTSGGTDTQYF.

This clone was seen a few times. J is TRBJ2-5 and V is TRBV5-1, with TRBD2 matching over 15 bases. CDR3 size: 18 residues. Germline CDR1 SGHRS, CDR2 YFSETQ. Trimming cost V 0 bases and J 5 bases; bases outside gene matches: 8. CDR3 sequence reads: CASSLAPGLAGGPETQYF. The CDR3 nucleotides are TGCGCCAGCAGCTTGGCTCCCGGACTAGCGGGAGGGCCTGAGACCCAGTACTTC.

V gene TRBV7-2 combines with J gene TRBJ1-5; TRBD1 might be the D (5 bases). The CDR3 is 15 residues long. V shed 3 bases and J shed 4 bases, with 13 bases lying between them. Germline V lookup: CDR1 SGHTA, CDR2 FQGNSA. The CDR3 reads CASSFSRSGNQPQHF. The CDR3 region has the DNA TGTGCCAGCAGCTTTTCGAGGTCAGGGAATCAGCCCCAGCATTTT. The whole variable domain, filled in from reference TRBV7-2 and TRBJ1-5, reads GAGVSQSPSNKVTEKGKDVELRCDPISGHTALYWYRQSLGQGLEFLIYFQGNSAPDKSGLPSDRFSAERTGGSVSTLTIQRTQQEDSAVYLCASSFSRSGNQPQHFGDGTRLSIL.

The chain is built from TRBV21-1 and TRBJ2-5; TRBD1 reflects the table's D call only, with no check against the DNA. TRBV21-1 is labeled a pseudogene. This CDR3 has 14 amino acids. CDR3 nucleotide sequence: TGTGCCAGCAGCATCAGACAGGGGGGAATGGACCAGTACTTC. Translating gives CASSIRQGGMDQYF.

CDR3: CASSAQGNYGYTF. The CDR3 nucleotides read TGTGCCAGCAGTGCACAGGGGAACTATGGCTACACCTTC. J is TRBJ1-2 and V is TRBV6-4; 7 bases line up with TRBD1. CDR1 is MRHNA, CDR2 SNTAGT, per germline. V shed 4 bases and J 2 bases; nucleotides not matched to a gene: 1. The CDR3 runs to 13 residues.

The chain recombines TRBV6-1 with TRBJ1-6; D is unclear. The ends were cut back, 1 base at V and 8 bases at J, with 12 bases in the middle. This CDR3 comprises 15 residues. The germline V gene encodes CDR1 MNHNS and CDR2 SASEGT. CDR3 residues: CASSEDTQRDSPLHF. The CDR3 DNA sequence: TGTGCCAGCAGTGAAGACACTCAACGGGATTCACCCCTCCACTTT.

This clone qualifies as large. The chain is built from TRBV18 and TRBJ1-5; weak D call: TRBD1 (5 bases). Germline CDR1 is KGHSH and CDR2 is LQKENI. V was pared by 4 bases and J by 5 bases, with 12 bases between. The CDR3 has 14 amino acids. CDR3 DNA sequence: TGTGCCAGCTCACTTCAGGGCTTGGATCAGCCCCAGCATTTT. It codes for CASSLQGLDQPQHF.